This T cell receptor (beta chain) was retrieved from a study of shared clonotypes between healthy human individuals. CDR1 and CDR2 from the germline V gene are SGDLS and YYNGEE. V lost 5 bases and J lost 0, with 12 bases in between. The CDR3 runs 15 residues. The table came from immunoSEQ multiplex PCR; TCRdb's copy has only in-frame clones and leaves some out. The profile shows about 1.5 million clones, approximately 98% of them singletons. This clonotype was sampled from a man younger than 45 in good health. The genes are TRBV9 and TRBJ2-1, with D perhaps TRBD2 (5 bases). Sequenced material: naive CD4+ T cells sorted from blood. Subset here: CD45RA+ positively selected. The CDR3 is CASSLAHSSYNEQFF. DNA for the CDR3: TGTGCCAGCAGTTTAGCGCACAGCTCCTACAATGAGCAGTTCTTC.